This TCR beta chain emerged from a study of a mutant IDH1 vaccine in newly diagnosed glioma. Sequencing used immunoSEQ multiplex PCR; TCRdb keeps in-frame clones, though not all of them. This repertoire shows about 63,000 clones, about 83% found once; its top ten account for approximately 4.5%. After removal of 4 bases from V and 4 bases from J, the junction contained 3 bases not matched to a gene. Germline CDR1 and CDR2: GTSNPN and SVGIG (reference sequence). The CDR3 totals 12 residues. Time point here: baseline, week 1 (first vaccination visit). As for treatment: pre-vaccination baseline after standard-of-care therapy.

The sequencing here drew on peripheral blood mononuclear cells (PBMCs), taken from a glioma patient treated with radiotherapy, temozolomide or both. This TCR was recovered from a woman aged 18-29 years with glioma. Some clones in this sample may be carry-over from other donors' samples. This rearrangement joins TRBV30 to TRBJ1-1; 7 bases agree with TRBD1. CDR3 in amino acids: CAWTWDSTEAFF. CDR3 nucleotide sequence: TGTGCCTGGACTTGGGACAGCACTGAAGCTTTCTTT.